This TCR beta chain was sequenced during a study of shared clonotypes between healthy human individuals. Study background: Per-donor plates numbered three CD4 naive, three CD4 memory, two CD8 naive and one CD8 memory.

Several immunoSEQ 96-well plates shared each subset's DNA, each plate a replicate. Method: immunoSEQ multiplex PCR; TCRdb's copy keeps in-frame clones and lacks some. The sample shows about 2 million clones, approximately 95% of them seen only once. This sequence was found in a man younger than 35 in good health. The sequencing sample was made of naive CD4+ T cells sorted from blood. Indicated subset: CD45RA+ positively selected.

CDR3 region: CASSPTGTSGYNEQFF. CDR3 in DNA: TGTGCCAGCAGTCCTACCGGGACTAGCGGCTACAATGAGCAGTTCTTC. This chain joins TRBV7-6 and TRBJ2-1; 11 bases match TRBD2. J gave up 3 bases and V 6 bases, and 7 bases lay outside the gene matches. Germline V CDR1 and CDR2: SGHVS, FNYEAQ. The CDR3 sequence is 16 residues long.